This T cell receptor (beta chain) was recorded in a study of identical twins (TCRdb year 2016). For the study in its entirety: The study deep-sequenced TCR alpha and beta repertoires from monozygotic twins, unrelated adults of various ages and cord blood to test whether fetal clonotypes persist. To rule out contamination, the twin experiments were replicated at different times with different library preparation protocols. Study-level results and caveats: Fewer insertions were carried by abundant cord blood beta clonotypes, a similar but weaker trend appeared in young adult naive repertoires, and no such trend appeared in memory repertoires. Out-of-frame TCR alpha sequences shared between twins showed an excess of low generation-probability sequences compared with coincidental sharing between unrelated individuals. Out-of-frame TCR alpha sharing in monozygotic twins was systematically underestimated by recombination models, whereas sharing between unrelated individuals was in agreement with the recombination models. In beta out-of-frame sequences, excess twin sharing was weaker, because having fewer shared sequences lowered the signal-to-noise ratio. Because the same donors could not be followed over many years, the conclusions depended on cross-sectional statistical analysis. Invariant T cells such as MAIT and iNKT could partly confound zero-insertion analyses, though diverse VJ usage argued against this for most clonotypes.

Note on this clonotype: Its antigen is currently not known. No per-base quality is available; no much larger clone lies one base away.

Every donor in the study was a healthy Caucasian. Three pairs of female monozygotic twins, all aged roughly 18 to 30 years, made up the twin cohort. The RNA used for TCR libraries was isolated from peripheral blood mononuclear cells. The library was made by 5' RACE. The sample was run on an Illumina HiSeq 2000. Template switching added a universal primer binding site, and the final cDNA carried a unique molecular identifier that allowed TCR cDNA molecules to be counted accurately. Specific primers in the conserved constant-segment region were used to synthesize first-strand cDNA for TCR alpha and beta chains. To control for contamination, every cDNA library was double barcoded, receiving both a SMART-Mk sample barcode and Illumina barcodes. TruSeq adapter sequences and Illumina sample barcodes were added in two successive PCR steps. TCR alpha and beta cDNA libraries were sequenced on the Illumina HiSeq platform with custom primers. On the authors' methods: Raw reads were processed with MiGEC to extract unique molecular identifiers, and MiXCR was used to determine CDR3 positions. For each individual, recombination models were inferred using an EM algorithm with the repgenHMM and IGoR tools. Shared clonotype analysis was performed with the tcR package in R, normalizing sharing by the product of cloneset sizes. To study raw recombination free of thymic and clonal selection effects, out-of-frame nonproductive sequences were analyzed. TCRdb's own reprocessing of the public reads used fastp at Q25 and MiXCR and kept productive beta chains. Every entry covers one CDR3 protein and lists the most common genes and DNA from its rows. It is TCRdb's table, rather than the study itself, that gives the V and J calls and clone size. The table for this sample lists under 900,000 distinct CDR3 sequences; 15% to 20% of them were counted only once. The ten most abundant clones make up less than 15% of the sample.

The CDR3 has 14 amino acids, counting the end cysteine and phenylalanine. Only the CDR3 region is kept as DNA, spanning 42 bases read in frame from base 1. V drops 0 bases and J drops 8 bases, leaving 12 bases in between. CDR1 SGHRS and CDR2 YFSETQ were looked up in the germline V gene. The data also belong to a second study, concerning T cells expressing NK-cell markers. As described in the second report: TCR beta-chain repertoires were profiled in sorted CD3+CD56+NKG2C+, CD3+CD56+NKG2C- and CD3+CD56-NKG2C+ T-cell subsets from about 8 donors. Of the eight sequenced donors, seven were found to be HCMV-seropositive and one was found to be HCMV-seronegative. To restrict sorting to alphabetaTCR-expressing T cells, an anti-gammadeltaTCR antibody was added in several experiments. In roughly 6 donors, the dominant CD3+CD56+NKG2C+ clonotypes ranked among the top 10 CD8+ clonotypes, making up about 1.0-7.5% of CD8+ T cells. Those dominant clonotypes were again the most abundant among CD3+CD56-NKG2C+ cells in four donors, at about 25-65%. It remained unclear whether the expanded NKG2C-expressing T cell clones were specific for HCMV antigens. The eight sequenced donors were randomly selected healthy volunteers, three men and five women. To determine HCMV serostatus, a commercial ELISA kit was used to detect HCMV-specific IgG in serum. Bulk peripheral blood T-cell repertoires were additionally sequenced from unsorted PBMC for six donors. MIGEC was used to demultiplex reads and group the reads by UMI, and MiTCR was used to assemble and quantify clonotypes. To remove erroneous sequences, TCR cDNA sequences were retained only when supported by two or more reads. The tcR package was used for downstream repertoire analysis, and clonotypes were matched between fractions using CDR3 nucleotide sequence together with V segment. Antigen specificity was annotated against VDJdb with VDJmatch, allowing one amino acid substitution in CDR3.

In this chain, TRBV5-1 is recombined with TRBJ2-1; the D gene identity is not certain. Material for sequencing was PBMCs. The clonotype originates from a woman in her late teens or twenties in good health. Here is the DNA: TGCGCCAGCAGCTTGGCCGCGGCAAGGGATGAGCAGTTCTTC. The resulting protein is CASSLAAARDEQFF.